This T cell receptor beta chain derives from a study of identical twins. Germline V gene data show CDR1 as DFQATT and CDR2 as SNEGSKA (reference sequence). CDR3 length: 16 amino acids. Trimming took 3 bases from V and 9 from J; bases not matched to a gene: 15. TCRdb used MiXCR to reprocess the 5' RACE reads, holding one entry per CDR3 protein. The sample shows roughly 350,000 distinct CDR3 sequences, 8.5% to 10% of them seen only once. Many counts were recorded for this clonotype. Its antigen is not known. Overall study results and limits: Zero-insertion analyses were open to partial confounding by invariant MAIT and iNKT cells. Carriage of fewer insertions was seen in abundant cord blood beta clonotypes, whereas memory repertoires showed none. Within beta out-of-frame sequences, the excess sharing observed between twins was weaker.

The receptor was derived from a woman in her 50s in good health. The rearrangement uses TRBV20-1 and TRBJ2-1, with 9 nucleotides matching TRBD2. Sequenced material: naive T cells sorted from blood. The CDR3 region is CSASWPISGRMVEQFF. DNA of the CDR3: TGCAGTGCTAGTTGGCCCATCAGCGGGAGGATGGTTGAGCAGTTCTTC.